The source of this TCR beta chain is a study of Graves' ophthalmopathy and Graves' hyperthyroidism. Findings of the study overall: Thyroid clonotypes that were expanded above 0.001 frequency mostly also appeared in blood.

This clonotype was picked up many times. What it recognizes is unknown. Amplified TCR beta CDR3 regions were obtained using RNA transcripts as template. The authors performed first-round RT-PCR with HTBI primers and then a second-round multiplex PCR. TCRdb itself ran the multiplex PCR reads through MiXCR, one entry per CDR3 protein. Among hundreds of thousands of distinct CDR3 sequences listed, under 25% were seen once. This CDR3 has 12 amino acids. Trimming stripped 3 bases from V and 4 bases from J, with 5 bases between. The sequence was obtained from a woman aged 18-29 years with stable Graves' hyperthyroidism. The chain recombines TRBV12-3 or TRBV12-4 with TRBJ2-3; D is possibly TRBD1 (5 bases). Source material: peripheral blood. This CDR3 reads CASSFRADTQYF. CDR3 nucleotides: TGTGCCAGCAGTTTCAGGGCAGATACGCAGTATTTT.